Given below is one T cell receptor (beta chain) in context. This sample is drawn from a study of cytomegalovirus exposure and HLA in healthy donors. PCR primers comprised 60 Vbeta and 13 Jbeta primers. The repertoire was sequenced with immunoSEQ multiplex PCR; TCRdb's copy has only in-frame clones and lacks some. In the table there are 90,000 to 150,000 clones, around 77% of which are singletons. The sequencing input was PBMCs. The clonotype comes from a man aged 18 to 35 in good health and CMV-seropositive.

The CDR3 DNA reads as TGTGCCAGCAGGAGACATTCAACTAATGAAAAACTGTTTTTT. Amino acids: CASRRHSTNEKLFF. The gene calls are TRBV6-1 and TRBJ1-4; D is undetermined. Germline CDR1 reads MNHNS; CDR2 reads SASEGT. This CDR3 comprises 14 residues. Trimming pared 6 bases from V and 0 bases from J, leaving 8 bases between.